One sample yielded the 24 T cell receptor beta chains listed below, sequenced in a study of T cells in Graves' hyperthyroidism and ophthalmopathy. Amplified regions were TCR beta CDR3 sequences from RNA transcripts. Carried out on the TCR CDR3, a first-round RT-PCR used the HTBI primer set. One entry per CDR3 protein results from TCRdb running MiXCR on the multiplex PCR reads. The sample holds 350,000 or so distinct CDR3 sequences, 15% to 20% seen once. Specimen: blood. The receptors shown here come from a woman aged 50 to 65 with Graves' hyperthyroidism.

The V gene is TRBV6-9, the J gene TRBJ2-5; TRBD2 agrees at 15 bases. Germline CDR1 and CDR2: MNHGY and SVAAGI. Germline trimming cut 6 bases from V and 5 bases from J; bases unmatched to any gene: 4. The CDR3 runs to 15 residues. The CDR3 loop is CASSGLAGGYETQYF. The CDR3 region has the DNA TGTGCCAGCAGCGGACTAGCGGGAGGGTACGAGACCCAGTACTTC.

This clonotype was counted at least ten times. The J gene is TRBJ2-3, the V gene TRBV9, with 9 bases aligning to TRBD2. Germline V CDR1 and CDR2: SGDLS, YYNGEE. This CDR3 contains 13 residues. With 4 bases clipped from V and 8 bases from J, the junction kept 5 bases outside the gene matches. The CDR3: CASSIISGGTQYF. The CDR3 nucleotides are TGTGCCAGCAGCATCATTAGCGGGGGTACGCAGTATTTT.

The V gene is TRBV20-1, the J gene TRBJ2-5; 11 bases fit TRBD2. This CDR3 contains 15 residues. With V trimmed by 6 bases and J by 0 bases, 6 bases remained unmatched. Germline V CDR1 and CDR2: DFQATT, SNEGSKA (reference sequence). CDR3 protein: CSATGTSGNQETQYF. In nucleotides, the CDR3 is TGCAGTGCCACTGGGACTAGCGGCAACCAAGAGACCCAGTACTTC.

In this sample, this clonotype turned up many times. The DNA for the CDR3 is TGTGCCAGCAGTCAGGGACTAGCGGGAGATATCTCCGTCGAGCAGTACTTC. Its translation is CASSQGLAGDISVEQYF. This chain links TRBV28 with TRBJ2-7, with 14 bases that match TRBD2. Per germline, CDR1 MDHEN and CDR2 SYDVKM. The J segment lost 6 bases and the V segment lost 5 bases, leaving 12 bases of the junction unmatched. This CDR3 spans 17 amino acids.

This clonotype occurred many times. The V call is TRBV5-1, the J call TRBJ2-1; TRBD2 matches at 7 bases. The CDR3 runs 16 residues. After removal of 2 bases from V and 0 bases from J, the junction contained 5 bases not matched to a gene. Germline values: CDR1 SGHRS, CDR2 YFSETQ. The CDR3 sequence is CASSFPSSGSYNEQFF. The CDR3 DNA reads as TGCGCCAGCAGCTTCCCGTCTAGCGGCTCCTACAATGAGCAGTTCTTC.

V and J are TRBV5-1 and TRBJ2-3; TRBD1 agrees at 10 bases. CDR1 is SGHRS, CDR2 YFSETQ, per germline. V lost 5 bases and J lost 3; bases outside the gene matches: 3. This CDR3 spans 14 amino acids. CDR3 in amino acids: CASRLGQGTDTQYF. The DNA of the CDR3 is TGCGCCAGCAGACTGGGACAGGGGACAGATACGCAGTATTTT.

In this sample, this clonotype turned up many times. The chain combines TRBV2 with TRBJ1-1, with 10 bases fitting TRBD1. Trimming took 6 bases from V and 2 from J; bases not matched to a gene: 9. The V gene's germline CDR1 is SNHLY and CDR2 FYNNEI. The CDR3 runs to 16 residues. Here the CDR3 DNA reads TGTGCCAGCAGGGCGCGGACAGGGGGGGTCAACACTGAAGCTTTCTTT. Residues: CASRARTGGVNTEAFF. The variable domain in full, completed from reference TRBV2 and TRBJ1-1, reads EPEVTQTPSHQVTQMGQEVILRCVPISNHLYFYWYRQILGQKVEFLVSFYNNEISEKSEIFDDQFSVERPDGSNFTLKIRSTKLEDSAMYFCASRARTGGVNTEAFFGQGTRLTVV.

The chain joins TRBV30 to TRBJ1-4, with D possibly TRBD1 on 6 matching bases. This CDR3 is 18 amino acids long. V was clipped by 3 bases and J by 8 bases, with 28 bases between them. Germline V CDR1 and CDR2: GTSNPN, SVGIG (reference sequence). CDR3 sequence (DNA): TGTGCCTGGAGAGCAAAACAGGGTTCCCGGGACTTCCGAGAAAAACTGTTTTTT. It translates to CAWRAKQGSRDFREKLFF.

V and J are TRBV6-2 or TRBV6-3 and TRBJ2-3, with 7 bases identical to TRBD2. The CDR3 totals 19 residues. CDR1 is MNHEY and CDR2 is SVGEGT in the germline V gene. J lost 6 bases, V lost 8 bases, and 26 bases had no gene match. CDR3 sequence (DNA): TGTGCCAGCGACGACCGTGGGATAGCGGGCCACCCGAGAGCGGATACGCAGTATTTT. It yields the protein CASDDRGIAGHPRADTQYF.

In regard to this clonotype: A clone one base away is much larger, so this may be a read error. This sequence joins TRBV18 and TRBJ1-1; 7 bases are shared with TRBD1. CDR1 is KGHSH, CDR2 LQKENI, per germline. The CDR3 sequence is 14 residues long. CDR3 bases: TGTGCCAGCTCACCACAGGGACAGACAACTGGAGCTTTCTTT. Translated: CASSPQGQTTGAFF. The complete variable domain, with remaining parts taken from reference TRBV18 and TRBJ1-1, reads NAGVMQNPRHLVRRRGQEARLRCSPMKGHSHVYWYRQLPEEGLKFMVYLQKENIIDESGMPKERFSAEFPKEGPSILRIQQVVRGDSAAYFCASSPQGQTTGAFFGQGTRLTVV.

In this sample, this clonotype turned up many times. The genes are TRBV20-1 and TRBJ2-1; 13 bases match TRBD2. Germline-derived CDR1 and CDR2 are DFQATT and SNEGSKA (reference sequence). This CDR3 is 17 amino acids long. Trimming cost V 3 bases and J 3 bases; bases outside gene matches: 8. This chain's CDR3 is CSARWLGTSGDYNEQFF. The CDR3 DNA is TGCAGTGCTAGGTGGTTGGGGACTAGCGGGGACTACAATGAGCAGTTCTTC.

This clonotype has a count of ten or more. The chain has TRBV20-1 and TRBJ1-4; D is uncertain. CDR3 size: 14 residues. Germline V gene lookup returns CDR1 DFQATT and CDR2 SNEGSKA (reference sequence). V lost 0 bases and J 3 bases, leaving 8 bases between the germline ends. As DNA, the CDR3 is TGCAGTGCTAGAGATGTCACGGCTAATGAAAAACTGTTTTTT. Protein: CSARDVTANEKLFF.

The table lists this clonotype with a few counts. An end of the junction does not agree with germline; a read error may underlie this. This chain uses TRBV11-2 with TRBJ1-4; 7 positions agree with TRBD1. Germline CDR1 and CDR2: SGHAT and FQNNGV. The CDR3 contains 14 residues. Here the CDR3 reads CASSDTGANEKLFF. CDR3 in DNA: TGTGCCAGCAGCGATACAGGGGCTAACGAAAAACTGTTTTTT.

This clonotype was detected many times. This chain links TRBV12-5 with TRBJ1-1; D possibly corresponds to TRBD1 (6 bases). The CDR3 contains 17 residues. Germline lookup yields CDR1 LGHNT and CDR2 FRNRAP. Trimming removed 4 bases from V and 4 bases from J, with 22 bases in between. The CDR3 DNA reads TGTGCTAGTGGTTCCCCGACCGGGGGCCCGGCTGCCACTGAAGCTTTCTTT. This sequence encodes CASGSPTGGPAATEAFF.

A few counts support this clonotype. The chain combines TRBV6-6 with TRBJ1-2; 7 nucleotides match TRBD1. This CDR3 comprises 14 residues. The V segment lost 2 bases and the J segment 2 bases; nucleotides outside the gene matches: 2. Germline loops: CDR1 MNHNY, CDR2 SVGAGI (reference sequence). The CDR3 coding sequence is TGTGCCAGCAGTTACGGGGGACAGAACTATGGCTACACCTTC. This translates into CASSYGGQNYGYTF.

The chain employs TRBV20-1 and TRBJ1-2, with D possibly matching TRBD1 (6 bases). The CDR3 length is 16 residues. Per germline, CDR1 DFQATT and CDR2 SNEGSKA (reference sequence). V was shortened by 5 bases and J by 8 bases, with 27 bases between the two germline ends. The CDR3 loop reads CSALGETSGGAGGYTF. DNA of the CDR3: TGCAGTGCTTTAGGGGAGACTAGCGGGGGGGCAGGAGGCTACACCTTC.

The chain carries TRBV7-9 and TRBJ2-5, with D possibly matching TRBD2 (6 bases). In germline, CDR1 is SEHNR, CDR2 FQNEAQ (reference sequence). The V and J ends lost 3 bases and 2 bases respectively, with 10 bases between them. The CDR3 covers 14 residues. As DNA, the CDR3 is TGTGCCAGCAGCTTTCCGGAGGGGCAAGAGACCCAGTACTTC. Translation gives CASSFPEGQETQYF.

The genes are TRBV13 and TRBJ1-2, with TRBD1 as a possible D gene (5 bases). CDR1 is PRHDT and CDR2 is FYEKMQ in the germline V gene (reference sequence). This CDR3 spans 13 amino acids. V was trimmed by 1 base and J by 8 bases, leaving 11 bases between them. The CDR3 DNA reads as TGTGCCAGCAGCTTAGAGGGAGAGGGGGGCTACACCTTC. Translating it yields CASSLEGEGGYTF.

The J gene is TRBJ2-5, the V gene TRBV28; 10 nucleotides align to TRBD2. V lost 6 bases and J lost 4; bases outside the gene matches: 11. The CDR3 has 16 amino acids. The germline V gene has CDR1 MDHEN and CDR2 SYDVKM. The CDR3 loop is CASRNAGTSVSETQYF. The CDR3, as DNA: TGTGCCAGCAGAAATGCCGGGACTAGCGTTTCAGAGACCCAGTACTTC.

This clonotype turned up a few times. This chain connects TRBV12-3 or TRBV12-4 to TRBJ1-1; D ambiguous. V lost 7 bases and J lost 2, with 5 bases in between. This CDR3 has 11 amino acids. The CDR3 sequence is CASTINTEAFF. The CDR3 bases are TGTGCCAGCACCATCAACACTGAAGCTTTCTTT.

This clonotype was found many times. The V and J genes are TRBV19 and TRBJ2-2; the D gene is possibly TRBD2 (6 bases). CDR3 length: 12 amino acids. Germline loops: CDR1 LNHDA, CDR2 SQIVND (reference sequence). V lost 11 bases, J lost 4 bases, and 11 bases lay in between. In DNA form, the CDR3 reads TGTGCCGTGCTGCGGGGCACCGGGGAGCTGTTTTTT. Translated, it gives CAVLRGTGELFF.

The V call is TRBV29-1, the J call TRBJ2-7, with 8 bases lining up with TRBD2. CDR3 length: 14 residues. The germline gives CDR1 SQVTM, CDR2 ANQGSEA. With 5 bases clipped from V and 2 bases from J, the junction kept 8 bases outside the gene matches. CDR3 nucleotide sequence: TGCAGCGTTAGTCCGGGACTAGTAACCTACGAGCAGTACTTC. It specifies CSVSPGLVTYEQYF.

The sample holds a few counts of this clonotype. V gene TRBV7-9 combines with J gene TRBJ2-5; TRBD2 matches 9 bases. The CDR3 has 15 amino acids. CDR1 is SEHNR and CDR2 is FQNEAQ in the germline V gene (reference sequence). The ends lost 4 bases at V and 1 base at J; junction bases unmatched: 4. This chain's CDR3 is CASSSGLASQETQYF. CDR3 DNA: TGTGCCAGCAGCTCCGGACTAGCGAGCCAAGAGACCCAGTACTTC.

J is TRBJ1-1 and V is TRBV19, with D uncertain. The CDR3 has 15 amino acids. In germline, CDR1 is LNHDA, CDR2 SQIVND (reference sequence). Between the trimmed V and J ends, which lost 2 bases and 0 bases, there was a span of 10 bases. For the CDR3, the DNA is TGTGCCAGTAGTATACAGGCAGCGATGAACACTGAAGCTTTCTTT. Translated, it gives CASSIQAAMNTEAFF.